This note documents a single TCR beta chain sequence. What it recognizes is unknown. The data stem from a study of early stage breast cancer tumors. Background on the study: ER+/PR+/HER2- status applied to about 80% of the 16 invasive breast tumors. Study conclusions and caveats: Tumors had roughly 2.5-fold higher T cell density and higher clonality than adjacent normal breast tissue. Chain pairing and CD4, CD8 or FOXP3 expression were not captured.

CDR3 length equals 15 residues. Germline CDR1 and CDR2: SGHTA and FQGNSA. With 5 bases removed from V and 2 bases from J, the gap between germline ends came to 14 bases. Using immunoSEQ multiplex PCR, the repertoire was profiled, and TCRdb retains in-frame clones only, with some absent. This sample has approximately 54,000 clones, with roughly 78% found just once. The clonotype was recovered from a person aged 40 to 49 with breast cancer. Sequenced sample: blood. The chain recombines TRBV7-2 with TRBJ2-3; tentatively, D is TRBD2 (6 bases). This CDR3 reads CASSQFSGYTDTQYF. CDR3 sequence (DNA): TGTGCCAGCAGCCAATTTAGCGGCTACACAGATACGCAGTATTTT.